The subject of this entry is one T cell receptor beta chain. This sample stems from a study of blood T cell repertoires in COVID-19. Looking at the study overall: In each case, the material was cDNA or gDNA derived from T cells, B-cell-depleted T cells, or PBMCs.

With V trimmed by 4 bases and J by 3 bases, 6 bases remained unmatched. Germline CDR1 reads SGHRS; CDR2 reads YFSETQ. This CDR3 region has 16 residues. As handled by the study authors: Nucleated cell counts were estimated from reference gene primer amplification. Clones were sequenced by immunoSEQ multiplex PCR, and TCRdb holds only the in-frame ones, with some missing. The V and J calls and clone size were taken over from that table, and D and trimming were inferred from the DNA. This table has about 260,000 clones, 85% appearing once. The origin of this receptor is a human donor in a cohort sampled during active COVID-19. Sample: peripheral blood. The chain carries TRBV5-1 and TRBJ2-6, with TRBD1 matching 8 bases. CDR3 region: CASSVQGAIGANVLTF. DNA for the CDR3: TGCGCCAGCAGCGTGCAGGGGGCTATTGGGGCCAACGTCCTGACTTTC. Full variable domain (rest looked up from reference TRBV5-1 and TRBJ2-6): KAGVTQTPRYLIKTRGQQVTLSCSPISGHRSVSWYQQTPGQGLQFLFEYFSETQRNKGNFPGRFSGRQFSNSRSEMNVSTLELGDSALYLCASSVQGAIGANVLTFGAGSRLTVL.